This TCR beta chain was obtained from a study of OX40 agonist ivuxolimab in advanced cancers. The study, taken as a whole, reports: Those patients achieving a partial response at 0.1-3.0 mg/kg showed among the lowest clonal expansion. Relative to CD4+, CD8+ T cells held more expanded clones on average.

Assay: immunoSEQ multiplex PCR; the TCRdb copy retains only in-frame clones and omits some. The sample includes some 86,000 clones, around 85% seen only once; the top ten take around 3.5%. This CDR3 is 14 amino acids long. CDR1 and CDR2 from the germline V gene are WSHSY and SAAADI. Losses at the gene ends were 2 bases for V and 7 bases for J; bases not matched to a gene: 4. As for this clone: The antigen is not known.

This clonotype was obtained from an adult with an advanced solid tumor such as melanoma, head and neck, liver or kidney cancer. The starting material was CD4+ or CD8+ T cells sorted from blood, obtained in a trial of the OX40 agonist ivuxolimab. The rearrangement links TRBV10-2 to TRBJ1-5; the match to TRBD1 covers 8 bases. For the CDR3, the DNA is TGCGCCAGCAGTGAGGGTGACAGGGGCCAGCCCCAGCATTTT. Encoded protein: CASSEGDRGQPQHF.